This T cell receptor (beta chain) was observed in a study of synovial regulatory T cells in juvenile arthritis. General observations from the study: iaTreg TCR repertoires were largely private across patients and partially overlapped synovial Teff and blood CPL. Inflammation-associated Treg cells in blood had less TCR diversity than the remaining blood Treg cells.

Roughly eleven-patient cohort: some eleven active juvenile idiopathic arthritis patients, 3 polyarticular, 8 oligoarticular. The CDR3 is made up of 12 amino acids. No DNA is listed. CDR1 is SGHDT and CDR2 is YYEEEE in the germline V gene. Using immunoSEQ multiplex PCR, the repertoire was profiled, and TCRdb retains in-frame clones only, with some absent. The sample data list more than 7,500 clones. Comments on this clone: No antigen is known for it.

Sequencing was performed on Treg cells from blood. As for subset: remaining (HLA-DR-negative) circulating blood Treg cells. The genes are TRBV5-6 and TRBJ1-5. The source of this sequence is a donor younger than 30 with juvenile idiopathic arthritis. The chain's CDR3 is CASSFRNQPQHF.